Sequencing of this T cell receptor (beta chain) was carried out in a study of PD-1 blockade in classical Hodgkin lymphoma. J lost 2 bases, V lost 11 bases, and 5 bases had no gene match. This CDR3 region has 12 residues. The germline CDR1 and CDR2 sequences are SGHVS and FQNEAQ. Some clones are missing from TCRdb's copy, which holds only in-frame ones; the method was immunoSEQ multiplex PCR. The sample comprises tens of thousands of clones, roughly 91% of which are singletons, and over 4% rests with the top ten. Time point indicated: newly diagnosed, previously untreated cHL patient sample. Comparison PBMCs came from previously untreated, newly diagnosed classical Hodgkin lymphoma patients.

Source material: peripheral blood mononuclear cells (PBMCs). This receptor was obtained from a human donor with classical Hodgkin lymphoma. The chain combines TRBV7-8 with TRBJ2-5; TRBD2 agrees at 7 bases. The CDR3, as DNA: TGTGCCGGAGGGACTACTCAAGAGACCCAGTACTTC. Protein product: CAGGTTQETQYF. The variable domain in full, with the rest retrieved from reference TRBV7-8 and TRBJ2-5, is GAGVSQSPRYKVAKRGQDVALRCDPISGHVSLFWYQQALGQGPEFLTYFQNEAQLDKSGLPSDRFFAERPEGSVSTLKIQRTQQEDSAVYLCAGGTTQETQYFGPGTRLLVL.